The clone carrying this TCR beta chain was seen repeatedly, ten times or more. This sample stems from a study of T cells after yellow fever vaccination. By 5'RACE template switching, TCR cDNA was produced, with a universal primer site and UMIs added in the process. TCRdb used MiXCR to reprocess the 5' RACE reads, holding one entry per CDR3 protein. This sample has around 11,000 distinct CDR3 sequences; under 5% occur once, and the top ten carry 1.5% to 2%. The CDR3 is made up of 16 amino acids. From germline, CDR1 is SEHNR and CDR2 FQNEAQ (reference sequence). Unmatched junction bases numbered 6, after V lost 5 bases and J lost 1 base.

The receptor was derived from a man younger than 35 who received the YFV17D yellow fever vaccine. V is TRBV7-9 and J is TRBJ2-2, with 8 nucleotides matching TRBD1. The sample consisted of PBMCs, either bulk or a sorted T-cell subset (CD4+, CD8+, memory, or dextramer-sorted; not recorded which), taken around 16 days after the first yellow fever vaccination. CDR3 DNA sequence: TGTGCCAGCAGCCACCACAGGGGGAGGAACACCGGGGAGCTGTTTTTT. It yields the protein CASSHHRGRNTGELFF.